The 18 T cell receptor beta chains in this list originate from one sample, sequenced in a study of T cells in Graves' hyperthyroidism and ophthalmopathy (dated by TCRdb to the late 2010s). To prepare the library, multiplex PCR was applied. Reads for this sample came from an Illumina HiSeq 2000. The TCR beta CDR3 regions were amplified from the RNA transcripts. The TCR CDR3 was subjected to a first round of RT-PCR using the HTBI primer set and the Qiagen OneStep RT-PCR kit. In TCRdb, the public reads were trimmed at Q25 with fastp and aligned with MiXCR, with productive beta chains retained. Rows matching on CDR3 protein sequence are summarized as one entry with the most common DNA and genes. This sample gives around 100,000 distinct CDR3 sequences in total; over 45% of them show up just once. 26% of the sample is held by the ten biggest clonotypes. The material sequenced was blood. All receptors derive from a man in his forties with Graves' hyperthyroidism.

The chain joins TRBV25-1 to TRBJ2-3, with a tentative D call TRBD1 (6 bases). The V gene's germline CDR1 is MGHDK and CDR2 SYGVNS. The V and J ends lost 6 bases and 0 bases respectively, with 10 bases between them. The CDR3 extends over 14 amino acids. This CDR3 is CASSGQISTDTQYF. The CDR3 DNA follows: TGTGCCAGCAGCGGACAGATTAGCACAGATACGCAGTATTTT.

In DNA, the CDR3 is TGTGCCAGCAGCGTCACCTCGACAGGAGGAGGAGGGGAGCTGTTTTTT. It yields the protein CASSVTSTGGGGELFF. The V call is TRBV7-2, the J call TRBJ2-2, with a possible D match to TRBD1 (6 bases). V was pared by 5 bases and J by 8 bases, with 21 bases between. There are 16 residues in the CDR3. Germline loops: CDR1 SGHTA, CDR2 FQGNSA.

This clonotype was observed at least ten times. The gene calls are TRBV20-1 and TRBJ1-2; D is perhaps TRBD1 (5 bases). Per the germline V gene, CDR1 is DFQATT and CDR2 is SNEGSKA (reference sequence). The CDR3 has 13 amino acids. V was pared by 0 bases and J by 7 bases, with 12 bases between. The CDR3 DNA is TGCAGTGCTAGAGAAACCGGGGCGCGTGGCTACACCTTC. Translated, it gives CSARETGARGYTF.

This clonotype was found once. The gene calls are TRBV30 and TRBJ2-2; 9 bases are a match to TRBD2. The CDR3 consists of 17 residues. With V trimmed by 3 bases and J by 2 bases, 10 bases remained unmatched. Germline V gene lookup returns CDR1 GTSNPN and CDR2 SVGIG (reference sequence). The CDR3 sequence is CAWSGSGSPPNTGELFF. The DNA of the CDR3 is TGTGCCTGGAGCGGTAGCGGGAGCCCTCCTAACACCGGGGAGCTGTTTTTT.

This clonotype was seen at least ten times. Sequence at one end of the junction differs from germline and may be a read error. The rearrangement links TRBV19 to TRBJ1-2; a weak D match, TRBD1 (6 bases). The germline V gene has CDR1 LNHDA and CDR2 SQIVND (reference sequence). The CDR3 is 14 residues long. Written as DNA, the CDR3 is TGTGCCAGTAGCATAGTCCGGGACAACGATGGCTACACCTTC. Its protein product is CASSIVRDNDGYTF. Full variable domain (missing parts from reference TRBV19 and TRBJ1-2): DGGITQSPKYLFRKEGQNVTLSCEQNLNHDAMYWYRQDPGQGLRLIYYSQIVNDFQKGDIAEGYSVSREKKESFPLTVTSAQKNPTAFYLCASSIVRDNDGYTFGSGTRLTVV.

Comment on this clonotype: Likely a read error: the CDR3 ends without its conserved phenylalanine or tryptophan. It is unclear where the CDR3 begins or ends on the DNA, so no DNA is shown, and the CDR3 is as TCRdb lists it. This chain joins TRBV7-3 and TRBJ2-7; whether TRBD1, the table's D call, matches the DNA was not checked. The CDR3 is 10 residues long, counting both termini. The germline CDR1 and CDR2 sequences are SGHTA and FQGTGA. CDR3: CASSLNGGVS.

This chain joins TRBV11-2 and TRBJ2-7, with 12 nucleotides matching TRBD1. Trimming cost V 1 base and J 4 bases; bases outside gene matches: 5. The CDR3 has 16 residues. Looked up from germline, CDR1 is SGHAT and CDR2 is FQNNGV. CDR3 sequence (DNA): TGTGCCAGCAGCTTAGTGGGGACAGGGGGCAAGTACGAGCAGTACTTC. Translated, it gives CASSLVGTGGKYEQYF.

This clonotype was observed many times. The chain combines TRBV6-5 with TRBJ2-3; maybe TRBD2 (5 bases). This CDR3 comprises 14 residues. Trimming took 0 bases from V and 6 from J, leaving 10 bases between them. In germline, CDR1 is MNHEY, CDR2 SVGAGI. In DNA, the CDR3 is TGTGCCAGCAGTTACTCGGTTCCGGGGGATACGCAGTATTTT. It codes for CASSYSVPGDTQYF.

The CDR3 here is CAGDRTSYNSPLHF. The CDR3 coding sequence is TGTGCCGGAGACAGGACCTCCTATAATTCACCCCTCCACTTT. The chain carries TRBV7-9 and TRBJ1-6; D is possibly TRBD1 (6 bases). The CDR3 is 14 amino acids. CDR1 is SEHNR, CDR2 FQNEAQ, per germline (reference sequence). V lost 11 bases and J 0 bases, leaving 11 bases between the germline ends.

This clonotype was recorded at least ten times. The CDR3 DNA sequence: TGTGCCAGCAGCGGGGACGGCCAAGAGACCCAGTACTTC. Protein product: CASSGDGQETQYF. The V gene is TRBV7-2, the J gene TRBJ2-5; D may be TRBD1 or TRBD2 (5 bases each). This CDR3 is 13 amino acids long. Per the germline V gene, CDR1 is SGHTA and CDR2 is FQGNSA. V lost 5 bases, J lost 1 base, and 8 bases lay in between.

Regarding this clonotype: Lacking the conserved final phenylalanine or tryptophan, this CDR3 likely reflects a read error. The V and J genes are TRBV2 and TRBJ1-5; 10 bases line up with TRBD1. CDR1 is SNHLY, CDR2 FYNNEI, per germline. The V segment lost 4 bases and the J segment 3 bases; nucleotides outside the gene matches: 3. The CDR3 spans 15 residues. In DNA form, the CDR3 reads TGTGCCAGCAGTGCCGGGACAGGGGTCAATCAGCCCCAGCATTTA. This codes for CASSAGTGVNQPQHL.

As for this clonotype: Here the CDR3 omits its conserved ending phenylalanine or tryptophan, so a read error is the likely source. It is unclear where the CDR3 begins or ends on the DNA, so no DNA is shown, and the CDR3 is as TCRdb lists it. The rearrangement joins TRBV24-1 to TRBJ2-2; TRBD2, as called in the table, went unchecked against the DNA. Including both end residues, the CDR3 is 15 amino acids long. Germline-derived CDR1 and CDR2 are KGHDR and SFDVKD. Here the CDR3 reads CATSDPSYGTGELFS.

Comment on this clonotype: As the CDR3 is not closed by the conserved phenylalanine or tryptophan, this likely results from a read error. The CDR3 DNA is TGTGCCAGCACCTTAGGAGAGGGGGTGGCTGGAAACACCATATATTCT. This encodes CASTLGEGVAGNTIYS. This chain uses TRBV7-9 with TRBJ1-3; D might be TRBD1 (6 bases). Germline assignment: CDR1 SEHNR and CDR2 FQNEAQ (reference sequence). This CDR3 contains 16 residues.

This clonotype was seen just once. Likely a read error: the CDR3 ends without its conserved phenylalanine or tryptophan. The chain couples TRBV5-1 to TRBJ2-2; D might be TRBD1 or TRBD2, each matching 5 bases. Germline CDR1 SGHRS, CDR2 YFSETQ. The CDR3 is 14 amino acids. Trimming pared 7 bases from V and 2 bases from J, leaving 12 bases between. This chain's CDR3 is CASGWDLNTGELFS. The DNA of the CDR3 is TGCGCCAGCGGCTGGGACCTCAACACCGGGGAGCTGTTTTCT.

This clonotype was counted many times. The chain recombines TRBV6-2 or TRBV6-3 with TRBJ2-1; 7 bases agree with TRBD2. Germline V gene sequence: CDR1 MNHEY, CDR2 SVGEGT. CDR3 length: 13 residues. Losses at the gene ends were 2 bases for V and 8 bases for J; bases not matched to a gene: 3. CDR3 in amino acids: CASSYLSGHEQFF. CDR3 sequence (DNA): TGTGCCAGCAGTTACCTTAGCGGGCATGAGCAGTTCTTC.

The rearrangement links TRBV7-6 to TRBJ2-2; TRBD2 aligns across 7 bases. V shed 2 bases, J shed 1 base, and the junction held 7 bases outside the gene matches. The CDR3 sequence is 17 residues long. CDR1 and CDR2 (germline): SGHVS, FNYEAQ. The CDR3 sequence is CASSLLGGRENTGELFF. The CDR3 nucleotides are TGTGCCAGCAGCTTACTGGGAGGGCGGGAGAACACCGGGGAGCTGTTTTTT.

On this clonotype itself: The conserved phenylalanine or tryptophan is not found at the CDR3 terminus, so this likely reflects a read error. The chain has TRBV7-8 and TRBJ2-7, with 7 positions matching TRBD2. This CDR3 comprises 12 residues. After removal of 8 bases from V and 2 bases from J, the junction contained 3 bases not matched to a gene. Germline-derived CDR1 and CDR2 are SGHVS and FQNEAQ. CDR3 DNA: TGTGCCAGCTCGGGGGGAGCCTACGAGCAGTACCTC. It specifies CASSGGAYEQYL.

This clonotype appeared many times. The chain employs TRBV12-3 or TRBV12-4 and TRBJ2-1, with 10 bases fitting TRBD2. Unmatched junction bases numbered 3, after V lost 6 bases and J lost 1 base. The CDR3 consists of 15 residues. The CDR3 is CASRRLAGSYNEQFF. The CDR3 nucleotides read TGTGCCAGCAGGCGACTAGCGGGTTCCTACAATGAGCAGTTCTTC.